Below, 14 T cell receptor beta chains from the same sample are listed, as sequenced in a study of blood T cell repertoires in COVID-19. Assay: immunoSEQ multiplex PCR; the TCRdb copy retains only in-frame clones and omits some. Among around 140,000 clones, roughly 82% were seen once, and the ten largest hold about 10%. Sequencing used peripheral blood. These TCRs come from a man aged 55 to 69 with active or convalescent COVID-19.

Points on this clone: Sequence at one end of the junction differs from germline and may be a read error. This chain connects TRBV6-1 to TRBJ1-4, with D tentatively TRBD1 (6 bases). The CDR3 length is 14 residues. Germline V gene sequence: CDR1 MNHNS, CDR2 SASEGT. CDR3: CASREGQINEKLFF. The CDR3 DNA reads TGTGCCAGCAGGGAAGGACAGATTAATGAAAAACTGTTTTTT.

The rearrangement joins TRBV30 to TRBJ1-3; D is uncertain. The length of the CDR3 is 15 residues. V was trimmed by 0 bases and J by 4 bases, leaving 13 bases between them. Germline V gene data show CDR1 as GTSNPN and CDR2 as SVGIG (reference sequence). This CDR3 is CAWSVTGALGNTIYF. The CDR3 nucleotides are TGTGCCTGGAGTGTAACGGGTGCACTCGGAAACACCATATATTTT.

The gene calls are TRBV6-1 and TRBJ1-5; D is possibly TRBD1 (6 bases). The CDR3 is 16 amino acids. The germline gives CDR1 MNHNS, CDR2 SASEGT. The V gene lost 2 bases and the J gene lost 6 bases, with 17 bases spanning the gap. CDR3 in amino acids: CASSESFGGRSQPQHF. In nucleotides, the CDR3 is TGTGCCAGCAGTGAAAGCTTTGGGGGCCGGAGTCAGCCCCAGCATTTT.

This clone was detected only a few times. V is TRBV2 and J is TRBJ1-1; a possible D gene is TRBD1 (5 bases). The V and J ends lost 3 bases and 5 bases respectively, with 13 bases between them. CDR1 is SNHLY and CDR2 is FYNNEI in the germline V gene. This CDR3 contains 14 residues. The CDR3 sequence: CASSDPQGRTEAFF. CDR3 bases: TGTGCCAGCAGTGACCCCCAGGGCAGGACTGAAGCTTTCTTT.

The gene calls are TRBV5-1 and TRBJ2-3, with 10 bases aligning to TRBD2. Trimming cost V 0 bases and J 6 bases; bases outside gene matches: 4. The V gene's germline CDR1 is SGHRS and CDR2 YFSETQ. The CDR3 loop spans 15 amino acids. The CDR3 reads CASSLAGTSVDTQYF. DNA of the CDR3: TGCGCCAGCAGCTTGGCCGGGACTAGCGTCGATACGCAGTATTTT.

J is TRBJ1-6 and V is TRBV4-3; D is unclear. The germline gives CDR1 LGHNA, CDR2 YSLEER. The CDR3 sequence is 14 residues long. Trimming cost V 0 bases and J 12 bases, with 12 bases left between them. CDR3 in amino acids: CASSQEFQAIPLHF. The CDR3 coding sequence is TGCGCCAGCAGCCAAGAATTTCAGGCGATACCCCTCCACTTT.

V is TRBV4-1 and J is TRBJ2-5, with TRBD2 identical over 7 bases. The CDR3 is made up of 17 amino acids. V trimming: 0 bases; J trimming: 0 bases; junction bases outside the gene matches: 7. Germline V gene data show CDR1 as MGHRA and CDR2 as YSYEKL. The CDR3 DNA is TGCGCCAGCAGCCAAGATGGAGGTAGCGGGTACCAAGAGACCCAGTACTTC. Protein product: CASSQDGGSGYQETQYF.

The V call is TRBV18, the J call TRBJ1-2, with TRBD1 identical over 8 bases. Germline CDR1 KGHSH, CDR2 LQKENI. With 3 bases clipped from V and 8 bases from J, the junction kept 8 bases outside the gene matches. The CDR3 has 14 amino acids. CDR3 bases: TGTGCCAGCTCACCTACGGGACAGGCTTACGGCTACACCTTC. Translating gives CASSPTGQAYGYTF.

The chain has TRBV11-2 and TRBJ2-1; 7 bases map to TRBD2. This CDR3 region has 13 residues. CDR1 is SGHAT, CDR2 FQNNGV, per germline. Trimming cost V 1 base and J 12 bases; bases outside gene matches: 6. The CDR3 spells CASSLGGRAGQFF. Written as DNA, the CDR3 is TGTGCCAGCAGCTTAGGTGGGAGGGCGGGGCAGTTCTTC. Looking up the rest from reference TRBV11-2 and TRBJ2-1 gives the full variable domain: EAGVAQSPRYKIIEKRQSVAFWCNPISGHATLYWYQQILGQGPKLLIQFQNNGVVDDSQLPKDRFSAERLKGVDSTLKIQPAKLEDSAVYLCASSLGGRAGQFFGPGTRLTVL.

The chain joins TRBV4-1 to TRBJ1-1, with D maybe TRBD1 (6 bases). Per the germline V gene, CDR1 is MGHRA and CDR2 is YSYEKL. This CDR3 is built from 16 residues. The V end was cut by 3 bases, the J end by 5 bases, with 19 bases between. The CDR3 nucleotides read TGCGCCAGCAGCCAGACCTACCGGGGGGCAAGGACTGAAGCTTTCTTT. As protein: CASSQTYRGARTEAFF.

The chain couples TRBV6-2 or TRBV6-3 to TRBJ1-1, with D possibly being TRBD1 (5 bases). Germline assignment: CDR1 MNHEY and CDR2 SVGEGT. Trimming stripped 6 bases from V and 5 bases from J, with 22 bases between. The CDR3 has 16 residues. The CDR3 DNA is TGTGCCAGCAGCCTCACCGAATTAGGGGTTGGAACTGAAGCTTTCTTT. This encodes CASSLTELGVGTEAFF.

A remark on this clone: This CDR3 is also generated by other DNA sequences in the sample. This sequence joins TRBV18 and TRBJ1-2, with unresolved D. CDR3 length: 13 residues. The V end lost 0 bases, the J end lost 6 bases, and 8 bases lay between the germline ends. CDR1 and CDR2 (germline): KGHSH, LQKENI. CDR3 residues: CASSPPARDGYTF. The CDR3 bases are TGTGCCAGCTCACCACCGGCGAGGGATGGCTACACCTTC.

The CDR3 region has the DNA TGTGCCAGCAGCTTAGAAGCGGGCAGGGAGAATACTGAAGCTTTCTTT. It encodes CASSLEAGRENTEAFF. J is TRBJ1-1 and V is TRBV13, with TRBD1 as a possible D gene (5 bases). CDR1 and CDR2 (germline): PRHDT, FYEKMQ (reference sequence). Trimming took off 1 base at V and 5 bases at J, with 17 bases between the two ends. This CDR3 contains 16 residues.

The count of this clone is one. The chain has TRBV7-9 and TRBJ1-2; D not resolved. CDR3 size: 13 residues. The V end was cut by 1 base, the J end by 5 bases, with 8 bases between. CDR1 SEHNR and CDR2 FQNEAQ come from the germline V gene (reference sequence). The CDR3 loop is CASSLGVVYGYTF. DNA for the CDR3: TGTGCCAGCAGCTTAGGTGTTGTATATGGCTACACCTTC.